This is a list of T cell receptor beta chains from one sample in a study of tumor-infiltrating lymphocytes in primary liver carcinoma. TCRdb re-derived calls from the multiplex PCR reads in MiXCR, one entry per CDR3 protein. Altogether about 180,000 distinct CDR3 sequences are present, about 60% being singletons, with the ten largest covering around 68%. Sample: peripheral blood. These TCRs come from a man aged 35 to 55 with primary liver carcinoma and hepatitis B virus infection. The CDR3 runs from the conserved cysteine through the conserved F or W. D genes are given only for firm matches. A row's size may be missing; if present it is once, few, many or a size class.

size: once; length: 15; J: TRBJ1-4; D: NA; V: TRBV7-9; CDR3: CASSLETVVNEKLFF; DNA: TGTGCCAGCAGCTTAGAGACCGTTGTAAATGAAAAACTGTTTTTT
size: NA; length: 15; J: TRBJ1-4; D: NA; V: TRBV28; CDR3: CASSFFSGADEKLFF; DNA: TGTGCCAGCAGTTTCTTTTCGGGGGCGGATGAAAAACTGTTTTTT
size: NA; length: 16; J: TRBJ2-3; D: NA; V: TRBV11-2; CDR3: CVSSQPTQDNTDTQYF; DNA: TGTGTCAGCAGCCAGCCGACACAAGATAACACAGATACGCAGTATTTT
size: NA; length: 14; J: TRBJ1-5; D: NA; V: TRBV12-3/TRBV12-4; CDR3: CARSFGGHNQPQHF; DNA: TGTGCCAGAAGTTTCGGGGGGCACAATCAGCCCCAGCATTTT
size: few; length: 12; J: TRBJ2-1; D: TRBD1; V: TRBV6-1; CDR3: CANGTGVNEQFF; DNA: TGTGCCAACGGGACAGGGGTGAATGAGCAGTTCTTC
size: NA; length: 11; J: TRBJ2-5; D: NA; V: TRBV4-1; CDR3: CARSGQETQYF; DNA: TGCGCCAGAAGCGGACAGGAGACCCAGTACTTC
size: NA; length: 12; J: TRBJ1-2; D: NA; V: TRBV28; CDR3: CASSYDRDGYTF; DNA: TGTGCCAGCAGTTATGATCGGGATGGCTACACCTTC
size: NA; length: 15; J: TRBJ2-3; D: NA; V: TRBV11-2; CDR3: CASSSMAVSTDTQYF; DNA: TGTGCCAGCAGCTCAATGGCGGTGAGCACAGATACGCAGTACTTT
size: NA; length: 15; J: TRBJ2-5; D: NA; V: TRBV4-1; CDR3: CTSSQDQATGETQYF; DNA: TGCACCAGCAGCCAAGATCAAGCGACAGGAGAGACTCAGTACTTC
size: NA; length: 14; J: TRBJ2-1; D: NA; V: TRBV6-6; CDR3: CASSYSLHYNEKFF; DNA: TGTGCCAGCAGTTACTCGCTGCACTACAATGAGAAGTTCTTC
size: many; length: 16; J: TRBJ2-1; D: NA; V: TRBV11-3; CDR3: CASSPTGSGVYNEQFF; DNA: TGTGCCAGCAGCCCCACGGGGAGCGGAGTCTACAATGAGCAGTTCTTC
size: NA; length: 17; J: TRBJ2-7; D: NA; V: TRBV10-2; CDR3: CASSGYPGRPQFYEQYF; DNA: TGCGCCAGCAGTGGGTATCCTGGCAGGCCGCAATTTTACGAGCAGTACTTC
size: few; length: 14; J: TRBJ1-2; D: NA; V: TRBV12-3/TRBV12-4; CDR3: CASTATVSNYGYTF; DNA: TGTGCCAGCACCGCGACAGTCTCTAACTATGGCTACACCTTC
size: NA; length: 18; J: TRBJ1-1; D: NA; V: TRBV6-5; CDR3: CASNRLRDPEVMNTEAFF; DNA: TGTGCCAGCAATCGTCTCCGGGACCCGGAGGTCATGAACACTGAAGCTTTCTTT
size: NA; length: 17; J: TRBJ1-2; D: NA; V: TRBV6-7; CDR3: CASTERRRGKFNYGYTF; DNA: TGTGCCAGCACCGAACGGCGGAGGGGCAAATTTAACTATGGCTACACCTTC
size: once; length: 15; J: TRBJ2-1; D: NA; V: TRBV6-5; CDR3: CASSYGAESYNKQFF; DNA: TGTGCCAGCAGTTACGGGGCAGAGTCCTACAATAAGCAGTTCTTC
size: NA; length: 17; J: TRBJ2-2; D: TRBD2; V: TRBV7-9; CDR3: CASSTGTSWGNTGELFF; DNA: TGTGCCAGCAGCACCGGGACTAGCTGGGGGAACACCGGGGAGCTGTTTTTT
size: NA; length: 16; J: TRBJ2-3; D: NA; V: TRBV4-1; CDR3: CASSQGSSWGTDTQYF; DNA: TGCGCCAGCAGCCAAGGGTCCAGCTGGGGCACAGATACGCAGTATTTT
size: NA; length: 19; J: TRBJ2-1; D: NA; V: TRBV5-6; CDR3: CASSLARVEAGTLYSEHFF; DNA: TGTGCCAGCAGCTTGGCCCGAGTTGAAGCGGGGACACTCTACAGTGAGCATTTCTTC
size: NA; length: 15; J: TRBJ2-1; D: TRBD2; V: TRBV6-5; CDR3: CASRVAGSGIGEQFF; DNA: TGTGCCAGCAGGGTGGCCGGTAGCGGGATCGGTGAGCAGTTCTTC
size: NA; length: 16; J: TRBJ2-5; D: NA; V: TRBV6-6; CDR3: CASSYSGGGEEETQYF; DNA: TGTGCCAGCAGTTACTCGGGGGGAGGAGAAGAAGAGACCCAGTACTTC
size: NA; length: 15; J: TRBJ2-1; D: TRBD2; V: TRBV10-3; CDR3: CVIRERTSGSDEQFF; DNA: TGTGTCATCAGAGAGAGGACTAGCGGGAGTGACGAGCAGTTCTTC
size: few; length: 16; J: TRBJ2-3; D: NA; V: TRBV7-8; CDR3: CASSLATPGSSYTQYF; DNA: TGTGCCAGCAGCTTAGCGACCCCAGGGAGCTCATATACGCAGTATTTT
size: many; length: 16; J: TRBJ1-4; D: TRBD1; V: TRBV11-2; CDR3: CASSVSHRGTNEKLFF; DNA: TGTGCCAGCAGCGTCTCCCACAGGGGGACTAATGAAAAACTGTTTTTT
size: few; length: 13; J: TRBJ2-7; D: TRBD1; V: TRBV6-6; CDR3: CASSSDRAYEQYF; DNA: TGTGCCAGCAGCTCGGACAGGGCCTACGAGCAGTACTTC
size: NA; length: 13; J: TRBJ2-1; D: TRBD2; V: TRBV28; CDR3: CASIPSGGNEQFF; DNA: TGTGCCAGCATCCCTAGCGGTGGTAATGAGCAGTTCTTC
size: few; length: 11; J: TRBJ2-1; D: NA; V: TRBV7-9; CDR3: CASRRDNEQFF; DNA: TGTGCCAGCAGGCGCGACAATGAGCAGTTCTTC
size: NA; length: 15; J: TRBJ1-6; D: NA; V: TRBV6-5; CDR3: CASSYDQGLNSPHHF; DNA: TGTGCCAGTAGTTATGACCAGGGGTTGAATTCACCCCACCACTTT
size: NA; length: 17; J: TRBJ2-2; D: TRBD2; V: TRBV12-3/TRBV12-4; CDR3: CASSLVAGGPNTGELFF; DNA: TGTGCCAGCAGTTTAGTAGCGGGAGGGCCTAACACCGGGGAGCTGTTTTTT
size: once; length: 10; J: TRBJ2-5; D: NA; V: TRBV29-1; CDR3: CIVSKETQYF; DNA: TGCATCGTTTCAAAAGAGACCCAGTACTTC
size: few; length: 16; J: TRBJ2-1; D: TRBD1; V: TRBV4-2; CDR3: CASSQEGGTGYNEQFF; DNA: TGTGCCAGCAGCCAAGAAGGCGGGACAGGCTACAATGAGCAGTTCTTC
size: few; length: 15; J: TRBJ2-5; D: NA; V: TRBV5-4; CDR3: CASSLGQGGRETQYF; DNA: TGTGCCAGCAGCTTGGGACAGGGAGGACGCGAGACCCAGTACTTC
size: NA; length: 15; J: TRBJ2-5; D: TRBD2; V: TRBV4-1; CDR3: CASSQPLAGDGTQYF; DNA: TGCGCCAGCAGCCAACCACTAGCGGGAGATGGGACCCAGTACTTC
size: NA; length: 13; J: TRBJ1-2; D: TRBD1; V: TRBV6-5; CDR3: CASRAGGGFGYTF; DNA: TGTGCCAGCAGGGCAGGGGGCGGCTTTGGCTACACCTTC
size: NA; length: 15; J: TRBJ2-5; D: NA; V: TRBV6-5; CDR3: CASSAPGHSQETQYF; DNA: TGTGCCAGCAGCGCTCCGGGACACAGCCAAGAGACCCAGTACTTC
size: many; length: 14; J: TRBJ2-5; D: NA; V: TRBV11-1; CDR3: CASSPPGHQETQYF; DNA: TGTGCCAGCAGCCCACCGGGACACCAAGAGACCCAGTACTTC
size: NA; length: 14; J: TRBJ2-3; D: TRBD1; V: TRBV6-5; CDR3: CASSHRDRGDTHYF; DNA: TGTGCCAGCAGTCATCGGGACAGGGGTGATACGCACTATTTT